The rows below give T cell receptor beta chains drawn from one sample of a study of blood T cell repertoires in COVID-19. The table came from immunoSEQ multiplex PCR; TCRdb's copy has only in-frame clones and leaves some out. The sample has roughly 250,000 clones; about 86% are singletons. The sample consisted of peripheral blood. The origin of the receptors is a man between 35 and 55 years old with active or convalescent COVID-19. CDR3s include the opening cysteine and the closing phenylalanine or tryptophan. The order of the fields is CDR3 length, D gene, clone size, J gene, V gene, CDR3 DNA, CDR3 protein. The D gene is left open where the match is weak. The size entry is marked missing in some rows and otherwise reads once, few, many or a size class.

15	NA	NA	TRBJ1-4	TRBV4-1	TGCGCCAGCAGCCAACCCGGGAGGTCAAATGAAAAACTGTTTTTT	CASSQPGRSNEKLFF
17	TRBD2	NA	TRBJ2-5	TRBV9	TGTGCCAGCAGCGCAGGGGCGTTAGCGGGGGGGCAAGAGACCCAGTACTTC	CASSAGALAGGQETQYF
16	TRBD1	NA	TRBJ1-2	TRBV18	TGTGCCAGCTCACCATCGGCAGGGGGCGCAAATTATGGCTACACCTTC	CASSPSAGGANYGYTF
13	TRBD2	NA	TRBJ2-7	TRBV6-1	TGTGCCAGCCAGCAGCGGGAGCTGGGCGAGCAGTACTTC	CASQQRELGEQYF
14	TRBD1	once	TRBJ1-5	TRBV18	TGTGCCAGCTCACCGACAGGGGGCAATCAGCCCCAGCATTTT	CASSPTGGNQPQHF
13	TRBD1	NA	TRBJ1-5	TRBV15	TGTGCCACCAGCACCCAGGGGGATCAGCCCCAGCATTTT	CATSTQGDQPQHF
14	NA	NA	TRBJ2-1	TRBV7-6	TGTGCCAGCAGCTACTTGTACGGGAGTAATGAGCAGTTCTTC	CASSYLYGSNEQFF
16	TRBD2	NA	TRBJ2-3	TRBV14	TGTGCCAGCAGCCAATTAGCGGGGGGGCGTGCAGATACGCAGTATTTT	CASSQLAGGRADTQYF
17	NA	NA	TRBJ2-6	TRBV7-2	TGTGCCAGCAGCTTATTAAGAGGGAGCTCTGGGGCCAACGTCCTGACTTTC	CASSLLRGSSGANVLTF
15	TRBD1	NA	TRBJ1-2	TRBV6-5	TGTGCCAGCAGCTTAGGGACAGGGGGTAGCTATGGCTACACCTTC	CASSLGTGGSYGYTF
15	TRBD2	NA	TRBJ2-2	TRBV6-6	TGTGCCAGCAGTTATTCGGGACTAGCCGCCGGGGAGCTGTTTTTT	CASSYSGLAAGELFF
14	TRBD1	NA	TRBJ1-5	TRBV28	TGTGCCAGCACCTCCGGGACAGGGGATCAGCCCCAGCATTTT	CASTSGTGDQPQHF
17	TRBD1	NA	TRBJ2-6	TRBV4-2	TGTGCCAGCAGCCAGAAGACAGGGGGAACAGGGGCCAACGTCCTGACTTTC	CASSQKTGGTGANVLTF
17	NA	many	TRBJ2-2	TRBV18	TGTGCCAGCTCAGAGCGTGGTCCTCGCTTGAACACCGGGGAGCTGTTTTTT	CASSERGPRLNTGELFF
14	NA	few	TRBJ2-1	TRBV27	TGTGCCAGCAGTTTCGCAGGGCCTAGGAATGAGCAGTTCTTC	CASSFAGPRNEQFF
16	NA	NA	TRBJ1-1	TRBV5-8	TGTGCCAGCAGCTTGTTGGGGCTACTTAGGAACACTGAAGCTTTCTTT	CASSLLGLLRNTEAFF
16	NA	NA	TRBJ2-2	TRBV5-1	TGCGCCAGCAGCTTGGCGGGGACATACAACACCGGGGAGCTGTTTTTT	CASSLAGTYNTGELFF
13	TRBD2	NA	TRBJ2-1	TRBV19	TGTGCCAGTCGGGAGGAACCCTACAATGAGCAGTTCTTC	CASREEPYNEQFF
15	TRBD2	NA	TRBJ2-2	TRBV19	TGTGCCAGTATGGGACTAGCGGTGAACACCGGGGAGCTGTTTTTT	CASMGLAVNTGELFF
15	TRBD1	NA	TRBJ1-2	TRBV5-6	TGTGCCAGCAGCGGCCGGACAGGGGTATCGCGAGGCTACACCTTC	CASSGRTGVSRGYTF
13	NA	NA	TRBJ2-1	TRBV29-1	TGCAGCGTTGCCGGGACAACTCACAATGAGCAGTTCTTC	CSVAGTTHNEQFF
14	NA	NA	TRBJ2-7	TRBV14	TGTGCCAGCAGCCAAGGGTCAGGTTCCTACGAGCAGTACTTC	CASSQGSGSYEQYF
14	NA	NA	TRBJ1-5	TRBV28	TGTGCCAGCACCCAGGGGATCTGGAATCAGCCCCAGCATTTT	CASTQGIWNQPQHF
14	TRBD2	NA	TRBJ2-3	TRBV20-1	TGCAGTGCTAGTGGTACTAGCGTTGGAGATACGCAGTATTTT	CSASGTSVGDTQYF
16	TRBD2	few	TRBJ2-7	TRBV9	TGTGCCAGCAGCGTAGGACTAGCGGGAGGGCAGGGCGAGCAGTACTTC	CASSVGLAGGQGEQYF
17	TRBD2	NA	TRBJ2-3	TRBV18	TGTGCCAGCTCACCAAGGGGGGCAGCGGGAGGAACAGATACGCAGTATTTT	CASSPRGAAGGTDTQYF
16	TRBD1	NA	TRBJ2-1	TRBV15	TGTGCCACCAGCCGGAGGGGACAGGGGGTCCACAATGAGCAGTTCTTC	CATSRRGQGVHNEQFF
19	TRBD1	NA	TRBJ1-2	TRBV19	TGTGCCAGTAGTAAACTAACAACAGGGGCCCCTTGGGAGGACTATGGCTACACCTTC	CASSKLTTGAPWEDYGYTF
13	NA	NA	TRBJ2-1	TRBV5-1	TGCGCCAGCAGCTCCGGACTCTCCAATGAGCAGTTCTTC	CASSSGLSNEQFF
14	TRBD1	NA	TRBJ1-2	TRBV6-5	TGTGCCAGCAGTTACCCCGACAGGGGGCACGGCTACACCTTC	CASSYPDRGHGYTF
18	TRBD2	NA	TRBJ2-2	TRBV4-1	TGCGCCAGCAGCCAAGGTCCGGGGCGGGGGGAGAGCACCGGGGAGCTGTTTTTT	CASSQGPGRGESTGELFF
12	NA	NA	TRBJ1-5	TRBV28	TGTGCCAGCAGCTTCGGCAATCAGCCCCAGCATTTT	CASSFGNQPQHF
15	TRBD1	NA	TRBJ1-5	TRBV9	TGTGCCAGCAGCGCCCGACAGGGGCCCAATCAGCCCCAGCATTTT	CASSARQGPNQPQHF
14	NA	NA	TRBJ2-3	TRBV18	TGTGCCAGCTCACCACCGAGCATCGGAGATACGCAGTATTTT	CASSPPSIGDTQYF
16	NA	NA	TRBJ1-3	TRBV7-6	TGTGCCAGCAGCGGGGGGTGGTCGGACTCTGGAAACACCATATATTTT	CASSGGWSDSGNTIYF